One sample yielded the 28 T cell receptor beta chains listed below, sequenced in a study of T cell responses to AZD1222 COVID-19 vaccine. The data were produced by immunoSEQ multiplex PCR, yet TCRdb's version contains in-frame clones alone and is incomplete. The table includes 130,000 or so clones, around 83% detected once. Source: peripheral blood, taken on day 0 of AZD1222 vaccination. All receptors derive from an adult in good health.

The chain has TRBV4-1 and TRBJ1-6; D might be TRBD1 (6 bases). This CDR3 is 13 amino acids long. V was trimmed by 1 base and J by 10 bases, leaving 8 bases between them. CDR1 and CDR2 (germline): MGHRA, YSYEKL. The CDR3 protein is CASSQAGESPLHF. Here the CDR3 DNA reads TGCGCCAGCAGCCAAGCAGGGGAATCACCCCTCCACTTT.

The chain links TRBV28 to TRBJ1-2; D call uncertain. The germline V gene has CDR1 MDHEN and CDR2 SYDVKM. V was pared by 6 bases and J by 4 bases, with 12 bases between. The CDR3 runs to 13 residues. The CDR3 bases are TGTGCCAGCAGGCCCAGAGGCAGCTATGGCTACACCTTC. This translates into CASRPRGSYGYTF.

This chain uses TRBV19 with TRBJ2-3, with 7 bases that match TRBD1. The CDR3 spans 11 residues. Per germline, CDR1 LNHDA and CDR2 SQIVND (reference sequence). Here the CDR3 DNA reads TGTGCGGTACAGGGGCGTGATACGCAGTATTTT. As protein: CAVQGRDTQYF.

The V gene is TRBV4-3, the J gene TRBJ1-2; a possible D gene is TRBD1 (6 bases). V was shortened by 0 bases and J by 1 base, with 15 bases between the two germline ends. Germline V gene sequence: CDR1 LGHNA, CDR2 YSLEER. The CDR3 is 17 amino acids. The CDR3 spells CASSQDYSTGHNYGYTF. For the CDR3, the DNA is TGCGCCAGCAGCCAAGATTATAGTACAGGGCATAACTATGGCTACACCTTC.

V usage is TRBV27 and J usage is TRBJ2-1, with TRBD1 matching over 8 bases. The CDR3 consists of 18 residues. The germline gives CDR1 MNHEY, CDR2 SMNVEV (reference sequence). Trimming removed 5 bases from V and 1 base from J; junction bases left unmatched: 13. The CDR3 sequence: CASSKGRQGASSYNEQFF. In DNA form, the CDR3 reads TGTGCCAGCAGTAAGGGCCGTCAGGGGGCATCATCCTACAATGAGCAGTTCTTC.

V and J are TRBV9 and TRBJ2-3, with 7 bases aligning to TRBD1. The CDR3 length is 15 residues. The V gene end was trimmed by 4 bases and the J gene end by 1 base; junction bases not matched to a gene: 6. Germline CDR1 and CDR2: SGDLS and YYNGEE. The CDR3, as DNA: TGTGCCAGCAGCTTAACCGGGACAGGCACAGATACGCAGTATTTT. Protein product: CASSLTGTGTDTQYF. Drawing the rest from reference TRBV9 and TRBJ2-3, the complete variable domain is DSGVTQTPKHLITATGQRVTLRCSPRSGDLSVYWYQQSLDQGLQFLIQYYNGEERAKGNILERFSAQQFPDLHSELNLSSLELGDSALYFCASSLTGTGTDTQYFGPGTRLTVL.

This chain uses TRBV6-5 with TRBJ1-1, with 7 bases identical to TRBD1. The CDR3 length is 16 residues. From germline, CDR1 is MNHEY and CDR2 SVGAGI. With 2 bases clipped from V and 2 bases from J, the junction kept 8 bases outside the gene matches. The CDR3: CASSYPGGHGNTEAFF. The CDR3 DNA follows: TGTGCCAGCAGTTACCCAGGGGGACACGGTAACACTGAAGCTTTCTTT.

This chain uses TRBV11-1 with TRBJ1-1; no clear D. Germline V gene data show CDR1 as SGHAT and CDR2 as FQDESV (reference sequence). V was pared by 3 bases and J by 5 bases, with 7 bases between. The CDR3 loop spans 12 amino acids. Here the CDR3 reads CASSLERTEAFF. The CDR3 DNA is TGTGCCAGCAGCTTGGAAAGGACTGAAGCTTTCTTT. The full variable domain, rest sourced from reference TRBV11-1 and TRBJ1-1, is EAEVAQSPRYKITEKSQAVAFWCDPISGHATLYWYRQILGQGPELLVQFQDESVVDDSQLPKDRFSAERLKGVDSTLKIQPAELGDSAMYLCASSLERTEAFFGQGTRLTVV.

The chain is built from TRBV7-6 and TRBJ1-4; 7 bases align to TRBD1. The CDR3 is 16 residues long. Germline V CDR1 and CDR2: SGHVS, FNYEAQ. J gave up 0 bases and V 5 bases, and 6 bases lay outside the gene matches. The CDR3, as DNA: TGTGCCAGCAGCCGGGACAGAGACTCAACTAATGAAAAACTGTTTTTT. Protein sequence: CASSRDRDSTNEKLFF.

This chain uses TRBV7-2 with TRBJ1-2, with a tentative D call TRBD1 (6 bases). Germline CDR1 and CDR2: SGHTA and FQGNSA. Trimming removed 1 base at V and 3 bases at J, with 9 bases between. The length of the CDR3 is 14 residues. DNA of the CDR3: TGTGCCAGCAGCTTAGTGGAGGGGGACTATGGCTACACCTTC. Amino acids: CASSLVEGDYGYTF. The complete variable domain, with remaining parts taken from reference TRBV7-2 and TRBJ1-2, reads GAGVSQSPSNKVTEKGKDVELRCDPISGHTALYWYRQSLGQGLEFLIYFQGNSAPDKSGLPSDRFSAERTGGSVSTLTIQRTQQEDSAVYLCASSLVEGDYGYTFGSGTRLTVV.

The chain links TRBV3-1 (or the pseudogene TRBV3-2) to TRBJ2-3, with TRBD2 as a possible D gene (5 bases). Germline V gene data show CDR1 as LGHDT and CDR2 as YNNKEL (reference sequence). Trimming removed 6 bases from V and 3 bases from J, with 13 bases in between. The CDR3 contains 14 residues. The CDR3 coding sequence is TGTGCCAGCAGTCATAGCGATTCGACAGATACGCAGTATTTT. This sequence encodes CASSHSDSTDTQYF.

The gene calls are TRBV6-5 and TRBJ2-1; D may be TRBD1 (6 bases). The ends were cut back, 10 bases at V and 6 bases at J, with 16 bases in the middle. This CDR3 region has 13 residues. Germline V gives CDR1 MNHEY, CDR2 SVGAGI. Here the CDR3 DNA reads TGTGCCACTCTTCGGACAGTTAGCAATGAGCAGTTCTTC. Protein sequence: CATLRTVSNEQFF.

The chain carries TRBV6-5 and TRBJ2-5; D gene ambiguous. Trimming left V 0 bases short and J 5 bases short, with 13 bases between. The CDR3 runs to 15 residues. Germline V gene data show CDR1 as MNHEY and CDR2 as SVGAGI. The CDR3 spells CASSYSAGLGETQYF. For the CDR3, the DNA is TGTGCCAGCAGTTACTCGGCAGGTCTGGGGGAGACCCAGTACTTC.

The chain combines TRBV5-1 with TRBJ1-5; D is uncertain. Trimming took off 2 bases at V and 0 bases at J, with 12 bases between the two ends. The CDR3 has 16 amino acids. Per germline, CDR1 SGHRS and CDR2 YFSETQ. The CDR3 loop reads CASSFLVSNSNQPQHF. CDR3 in DNA: TGCGCCAGCAGCTTCCTCGTGTCCAATAGCAATCAGCCCCAGCATTTT.

This clone was found once. The chain joins TRBV18 to TRBJ1-2; 12 bases agree with TRBD1. The J segment lost 8 bases and the V segment lost 3 bases, leaving 1 base of the junction unmatched. This CDR3 has 13 amino acids. CDR1 KGHSH and CDR2 LQKENI come from the germline V gene. The CDR3 DNA sequence: TGTGCCAGCTCACCCGGGACAGGGGGCGGCTACACCTTC. Translated, it gives CASSPGTGGGYTF. The full variable domain, with the rest looked up from reference TRBV18 and TRBJ1-2, is NAGVMQNPRHLVRRRGQEARLRCSPMKGHSHVYWYRQLPEEGLKFMVYLQKENIIDESGMPKERFSAEFPKEGPSILRIQQVVRGDSAAYFCASSPGTGGGYTFGSGTRLTVV.

This clone came up a few times. CDR3 DNA: TGTGCCAGCAGCTCCTCCAGAACGGGAAACACCATATATTTT. It encodes CASSSSRTGNTIYF. This rearrangement joins TRBV11-2 to TRBJ1-3; no firm D call. Germline assignment: CDR1 SGHAT and CDR2 FQNNGV. The CDR3 covers 14 residues. Trimming removed 4 bases at V and 4 bases at J, with 11 bases between. The full variable domain, in which reference TRBV11-2 and TRBJ1-3 provide the parts outside the CDR3, is EAGVAQSPRYKIIEKRQSVAFWCNPISGHATLYWYQQILGQGPKLLIQFQNNGVVDDSQLPKDRFSAERLKGVDSTLKIQPAKLEDSAVYLCASSSSRTGNTIYFGEGSWLTVV.

This chain uses TRBV4-1 with TRBJ2-6; unclear D gene. CDR1 is MGHRA and CDR2 is YSYEKL in the germline V gene. Trimming removed 7 bases at V and 0 bases at J, with 13 bases between. The CDR3 length is 16 residues. CDR3 region: CASKTEMGSGANVLTF. The CDR3 nucleotides read TGCGCCAGCAAGACTGAGATGGGCTCTGGGGCCAACGTCCTGACTTTC.

The chain joins TRBV5-1 to TRBJ1-6; the D is unclear. CDR3 length: 16 residues. CDR1 and CDR2 from the germline V gene are SGHRS and YFSETQ. Trimming cost V 3 bases and J 5 bases, with 15 bases left between them. As DNA, the CDR3 is TGCGCCAGCAGCTCGGAGGCAGGCCTAAATAATTCACCCCTCCACTTT. Its protein is CASSSEAGLNNSPLHF.

The CDR3 is CASSDTLGQNTEAFF. CDR3 DNA sequence: TGTGCCAGCAGCGATACCTTGGGACAGAACACTGAAGCTTTCTTT. This chain joins TRBV7-6 and TRBJ1-1; a possible D gene is TRBD1 (6 bases). The CDR3 contains 15 residues. Germline V gene data show CDR1 as SGHVS and CDR2 as FNYEAQ. V was clipped by 5 bases and J by 1 base, with 14 bases between them.

The chain is built from TRBV9 and TRBJ2-1, with D tentatively TRBD2 (5 bases). CDR1 and CDR2 (germline): SGDLS, YYNGEE. The CDR3 consists of 15 residues. Deletions cut 4 bases from V and 2 bases from J, with 13 bases between. DNA for the CDR3: TGTGCCAGCAGCCCCACCGGGGATCCCTACAATGAGCAGTTCTTC. This sequence encodes CASSPTGDPYNEQFF.

The V gene is TRBV6-2 or TRBV6-3, the J gene TRBJ2-3, with 13 bases lining up with TRBD2. Germline trimming cut 3 bases from V and 5 bases from J; bases unmatched to any gene: 11. Germline CDR1 MNHEY, CDR2 SVGEGT. This CDR3 spans 18 amino acids. DNA of the CDR3: TGTGCCAGCAGTTATTTTCCGACTAGCGGGGGGTTTGGAGATACGCAGTATTTT. This gives the protein CASSYFPTSGGFGDTQYF.

Written as DNA, the CDR3 is TGTGCCAGCAGCACCGCCACAGCAGACAATGAGCAGTTCTTC. Translating gives CASSTATADNEQFF. The V call is TRBV2, the J call TRBJ2-1; no firm D call. The CDR3 runs to 14 residues. V lost 6 bases to trimming and J lost 5 bases, with 14 bases between them. CDR1 is SNHLY and CDR2 is FYNNEI in the germline V gene.

The V and J genes are TRBV6-2 or TRBV6-3 and TRBJ1-2, with D unresolved. The V and J ends lost 2 bases and 0 bases respectively, with 7 bases between them. CDR1 is MNHEY and CDR2 is SVGEGT in the germline V gene. The CDR3 is 14 amino acids. The CDR3, as DNA: TGTGCCAGCAGTTACAAGGGCCCTAACTATGGCTACACCTTC. Translating it yields CASSYKGPNYGYTF.

The V call is TRBV7-6, the J call TRBJ2-1, with a tentative D call TRBD2 (6 bases). V was cut by 1 base and J by 0 bases, with 13 bases left in between. The germline V gene encodes CDR1 SGHVS and CDR2 FNYEAQ. The CDR3 is made up of 17 amino acids. CDR3 sequence: CASSLEASVASYNEQFF. As DNA, the CDR3 is TGTGCCAGCAGCTTAGAGGCTAGCGTGGCCTCCTACAATGAGCAGTTCTTC.

CDR3 sequence reads: CAISESRPSAQYF. The DNA of the CDR3 is TGTGCCATCAGTGAGTCCCGGCCGTCTGCGCAGTACTTC. This chain connects TRBV10-3 to TRBJ2-7; D gene ambiguous. This CDR3 contains 13 residues. CDR1 and CDR2 from the germline V gene are ENHRY and SYGVKD. V was clipped by 0 bases and J by 9 bases, with 12 bases between them.

This clone was counted between two and nine times. V and J are TRBV20-1 and TRBJ1-1; TRBD1 is a possible D gene (6 bases). In germline, CDR1 is DFQATT, CDR2 SNEGSKA (reference sequence). The V gene lost 6 bases and the J gene lost 5 bases, with 10 bases spanning the gap. The CDR3 extends over 11 amino acids. CDR3 amino acids: CSAAGETEAFF. CDR3 coding DNA: TGCAGTGCGGCAGGGGAAACTGAAGCTTTCTTT.

The chain links TRBV10-3 to TRBJ2-5; D unresolved. Germline CDR1 reads ENHRY; CDR2 reads SYGVKD. The CDR3 covers 14 residues. V lost 0 bases and J lost 3, with 8 bases in between. CDR3 region: CAISESELKETQYF. For the CDR3, the DNA is TGTGCCATCAGTGAGTCGGAGCTTAAAGAGACCCAGTACTTC.

The V gene is TRBV7-8, the J gene TRBJ1-5; 7 bases fit TRBD1. Trimming at V came to 5 bases and at J to 5 bases, leaving 3 bases not matched to a gene. The CDR3 sequence is 13 residues long. Germline assignment: CDR1 SGHVS and CDR2 FQNEAQ. The CDR3 spells CASSPTGYQPQHF. The CDR3 DNA is TGTGCCAGCAGCCCGACAGGGTATCAGCCCCAGCATTTT.